Presented here are 25 T cell receptor beta chains from one specimen sequenced in a study of response to subunit inactivated influenza vaccine. TCRdb used MiXCR to reprocess the RT-PCR reads, holding one entry per CDR3 protein. This sample has roughly 160,000 distinct CDR3 sequences, with approximately 11% found just once. The sequenced sample was CD8+ T cells sorted from PBMCs, obtained less than 30 months after vaccination. The receptor source for this set is a man between 45 and 75 years old who received an inactivated influenza vaccine.

This chain connects TRBV18 to TRBJ1-1; D might be TRBD1 (6 bases). Germline V gives CDR1 KGHSH, CDR2 LQKENI. CDR3 size: 14 residues. Trimming stripped 6 bases from V and 1 base from J, with 12 bases between. CDR3 in amino acids: CASSPDRRNTEAFF. The DNA for the CDR3 is TGTGCCAGCTCCCCCGACAGGCGGAACACTGAAGCTTTCTTT.

This clonotype was observed at least ten times. This chain joins TRBV11-1 and TRBJ2-6; 15 bases are shared with TRBD2. Germline CDR1 is SGHAT and CDR2 is FQDESV (reference sequence). CDR3 length: 20 residues. Losses at the gene ends were 5 bases for V and 0 bases for J; bases not matched to a gene: 8. CDR3 residues: CASSTGLAGGPGSGANVLTF. The DNA of the CDR3 is TGTGCCAGCAGCACTGGACTAGCGGGAGGGCCAGGCTCTGGGGCCAACGTCCTGACTTTC.

This sequence joins TRBV27 and TRBJ2-1; D uncertain. This CDR3 comprises 13 residues. Trimming removed 1 base from V and 7 bases from J, with 8 bases in between. Germline CDR1 MNHEY, CDR2 SMNVEV (reference sequence). The CDR3, as DNA: TGTGCCAGCAGTTTATGGCCGCAAAATGAGCAGTTCTTC. Its translation is CASSLWPQNEQFF.

This rearrangement joins TRBV29-1 to TRBJ2-1; the match to TRBD2 covers 11 bases. Germline assignment: CDR1 SQVTM and CDR2 ANQGSEA. The CDR3 is made up of 14 amino acids. J was trimmed by 6 bases and V by 2 bases; bases with no gene match: 3. CDR3: CSVETSGSGNEQFF. DNA of the CDR3: TGCAGCGTTGAAACTAGCGGGAGTGGCAATGAGCAGTTCTTC.

This clonotype showed up just a few times. The chain employs TRBV12-3 or TRBV12-4 and TRBJ1-1, with D perhaps TRBD1 (5 bases). The V gene lost 5 bases and the J gene lost 3 bases, with 16 bases spanning the gap. This CDR3 has 15 residues. Here the CDR3 reads CASSRQFSADTEAFF. The CDR3 DNA is TGTGCCAGCAGTCGACAGTTTTCGGCAGACACTGAAGCTTTCTTT.

This clonotype was seen many times. This chain joins TRBV15 and TRBJ2-5; 7 bases are shared with TRBD1. The CDR3 runs to 13 residues. Germline trimming cut 5 bases from V and 5 bases from J; bases unmatched to any gene: 5. Germline V lookup: CDR1 LNHNV, CDR2 YYDKDF (reference sequence). The CDR3, as DNA: TGTGCCACCAGCGACAGGGAATGGGAGACCCAGTACTTC. As protein: CATSDREWETQYF.

The rearrangement uses TRBV3-1 and TRBJ2-5; 10 nucleotides align to TRBD2. Germline V gene data show CDR1 as LGHDT and CDR2 as YNNKEL (reference sequence). The J segment lost 5 bases and the V segment lost 5 bases, leaving 8 bases of the junction unmatched. The CDR3 has 15 residues. The CDR3 nucleotides read TGTGCCAGCAGCAACACCAGCGGGGGGGCCGAGACCCAGTACTTC. It translates to CASSNTSGGAETQYF.

V gene TRBV5-6 combines with J gene TRBJ2-7; D is possibly TRBD2 (6 bases). The CDR3 is made up of 12 amino acids. Germline assignment: CDR1 SGHDT and CDR2 YYEEEE. The V end was cut by 0 bases, the J end by 7 bases, with 8 bases between. The CDR3 DNA reads as TGTGCCAGCAGCTTGGTCAGCGGGGAGCAGTACTTC. It is translated as CASSLVSGEQYF.

This clonotype was counted only a few times. V and J are TRBV4-3 and TRBJ2-7; no clear D gene. V was cut by 0 bases and J by 3 bases, with 9 bases left in between. Germline loops: CDR1 LGHNA, CDR2 YSLEER. This CDR3 has 14 residues. Written as DNA, the CDR3 is TGCGCCAGCAGCCAAGACGACCAGAGCTACGAGCAGTACTTC. This gives the protein CASSQDDQSYEQYF.

This clonotype turned up a few times. The V gene is TRBV27, the J gene TRBJ2-1; 10 bases are shared with TRBD2. The CDR3 covers 15 residues. Germline V gives CDR1 MNHEY, CDR2 SMNVEV (reference sequence). The junction had 7 bases not matched to a gene; V was cut back by 6 bases and J by 5 bases. In nucleotides, the CDR3 is TGTGCCAGCAGCCCCGGACTAGCGGCTAACAATGAGCAGTTCTTC. It specifies CASSPGLAANNEQFF.

Only a few counts were recorded for this clonotype. The chain recombines TRBV9 with TRBJ2-1; maybe TRBD2 (6 bases). With 0 bases removed from V and 8 bases from J, the gap between germline ends came to 12 bases. CDR3 size: 14 residues. The germline gives CDR1 SGDLS, CDR2 YYNGEE. CDR3 in amino acids: CASSVEGTSYEQFF. The DNA for the CDR3 is TGTGCCAGCAGCGTAGAAGGCACTAGCTATGAGCAGTTCTTC.

This clonotype showed up many times. The V gene is TRBV4-3, the J gene TRBJ1-1; D is unclear. The CDR3 totals 14 residues. Germline V gives CDR1 LGHNA, CDR2 YSLEER. Trimming cost V 1 base and J 3 bases, with 9 bases left between them. The DNA of the CDR3 is TGCGCCAGCAGCCAAGGGAGTATGGACACTGAAGCTTTCTTT. Translated, it gives CASSQGSMDTEAFF.

The chain joins TRBV6-5 to TRBJ2-7; D tentatively reads TRBD1 or TRBD2 (5 bases each). V lost 0 bases and J 0 bases, leaving 21 bases between the germline ends. This CDR3 is 19 amino acids long. From germline, CDR1 is MNHEY and CDR2 SVGAGI. The CDR3 nucleotides read TGTGCCAGCAGTTACTCGGTACCAGGGCCAGGCGCGGGCTCCTACGAGCAGTACTTC. Translating it yields CASSYSVPGPGAGSYEQYF.

This clonotype was observed a few times. This chain uses TRBV4-2 with TRBJ2-1; D is possibly TRBD2 (5 bases). The CDR3 has 18 residues. Germline loops: CDR1 LGHNA, CDR2 YNFKEQ. Between the trimmed V and J ends, which lost 0 bases and 3 bases, there was a span of 18 bases. The CDR3 DNA follows: TGTGCCAGCAGCCAAGATTATGGGAGACTACAATTCTACAATGAGCAGTTCTTC. Translating gives CASSQDYGRLQFYNEQFF.

Only a few counts were recorded for this clonotype. This sequence joins TRBV5-6 and TRBJ1-2; 10 bases are a match to TRBD1. The CDR3 is made up of 18 amino acids. Germline assignment: CDR1 SGHDT and CDR2 YYEEEE. V dropped 1 base and J dropped 3; count of bases not matched to a gene: 12. The DNA for the CDR3 is TGTGCCAGCAGCTTGAGACAGGGGGCTCACCTTACAGACTATGGCTACACCTTC. This sequence encodes CASSLRQGAHLTDYGYTF.

The chain is built from TRBV12-3 or TRBV12-4 and TRBJ2-7; 9 bases are a match to TRBD1. The CDR3 totals 14 residues. V trimming: 7 bases; J trimming: 2 bases; junction bases outside the gene matches: 6. CDR3 loop: CASTGTGFAYEQYF. Here the CDR3 DNA reads TGTGCCAGCACCGGGACAGGGTTCGCCTACGAGCAGTACTTC.

This clonotype was observed many times. This chain's CDR3 is CASSWTGGAYEQYF. The CDR3 nucleotides are TGTGCCAGCAGTTGGACAGGGGGCGCCTACGAGCAGTACTTC. The chain carries TRBV28 and TRBJ2-7, with 11 bases matching TRBD1. CDR3 length: 14 amino acids. J lost 2 bases, V lost 4 bases, and 1 base had no gene match. Germline V lookup: CDR1 MDHEN, CDR2 SYDVKM.

In DNA, the CDR3 is TGCAGTGCTAGAGATATAAGGGAAGAGTACGAGCAGTACTTC. This gives the protein CSARDIREEYEQYF. The chain carries TRBV20-1 and TRBJ2-7; no clear D. Germline lookup yields CDR1 DFQATT and CDR2 SNEGSKA (reference sequence). V lost 0 bases to trimming and J lost 4 bases, with 13 bases between them. The CDR3 sequence is 14 residues long.

The rearrangement uses TRBV4-3 and TRBJ2-1; 9 positions match TRBD2. The CDR3 runs to 17 residues. V lost 1 base, J lost 3 bases, and 7 bases stayed unmatched. Looked up from germline, CDR1 is LGHNA and CDR2 is YSLEER. CDR3 in DNA: TGCGCCAGCAGCCAAGTAGCAGCGGGAGGTCTCTACAATGAGCAGTTCTTC. This sequence encodes CASSQVAAGGLYNEQFF.

This clonotype was picked up many times. The V and J genes are TRBV6-5 and TRBJ2-3, with 7 bases identical to TRBD2. Germline CDR1 is MNHEY and CDR2 is SVGAGI. The V gene end was trimmed by 2 bases and the J gene end by 6 bases; junction bases not matched to a gene: 2. This CDR3 spans 13 amino acids. CDR3 bases: TGTGCCAGCAGTTACGGGAGGGGCGATACGCAGTATTTT. Translating gives CASSYGRGDTQYF.

A few counts support this clonotype. This chain joins TRBV27 and TRBJ2-1; 7 bases are a match to TRBD2. Trimming at V came to 2 bases and at J to 4 bases, leaving 5 bases not matched to a gene. Germline CDR1 reads MNHEY; CDR2 reads SMNVEV (reference sequence). This CDR3 spans 15 amino acids. The CDR3 is CASSLLAETYNEQFF. CDR3 bases: TGTGCCAGCAGTTTACTAGCGGAGACTTACAATGAGCAGTTCTTC.

The sample holds a few counts of this clonotype. The chain joins TRBV27 to TRBJ2-7, with 8 nucleotides matching TRBD1. Germline CDR1 and CDR2: MNHEY and SMNVEV (reference sequence). The CDR3 sequence is 15 residues long. The V and J ends lost 3 bases and 4 bases, in that order; junction bases with no gene match: 8. The CDR3 here is CASSFRTGRSYEQYF. The CDR3 DNA follows: TGTGCCAGCAGTTTCAGGACAGGGCGCAGTTACGAGCAGTACTTC.

This clonotype was seen ten or more times. The rearrangement links TRBV5-1 to TRBJ1-1; D unclear. The V gene's germline CDR1 is SGHRS and CDR2 YFSETQ. V lost 2 bases to trimming and J lost 0 bases, with 5 bases between them. The CDR3 is made up of 13 amino acids. CDR3: CASSFSVNTEAFF. The CDR3 DNA is TGCGCCAGCAGCTTTTCGGTGAACACTGAAGCTTTCTTT. The full variable domain, rest sourced from reference TRBV5-1 and TRBJ1-1, is KAGVTQTPRYLIKTRGQQVTLSCSPISGHRSVSWYQQTPGQGLQFLFEYFSETQRNKGNFPGRFSGRQFSNSRSEMNVSTLELGDSALYLCASSFSVNTEAFFGQGTRLTVV.

The table lists this clonotype with many counts. This chain joins TRBV9 and TRBJ1-4, with 10 bases fitting TRBD1. V shed 3 bases, J shed 7 bases, and the junction held 3 bases outside the gene matches. The length of the CDR3 is 14 residues. Germline CDR1 SGDLS, CDR2 YYNGEE. The CDR3 DNA reads as TGTGCCAGCAGCGCCGGGACAGGGGTTGAAAAACTGTTTTTT. Amino acid sequence: CASSAGTGVEKLFF.

This clonotype was found a few times. The rearrangement links TRBV15 to TRBJ1-2, with unresolved D. Deletions cut 5 bases from V and 5 bases from J, with 12 bases between. Per germline, CDR1 LNHNV and CDR2 YYDKDF (reference sequence). The CDR3 extends over 13 amino acids. The DNA for the CDR3 is TGTGCCACCAGCGTCCGCTCAGTTTATGGCTACACCTTC. Protein: CATSVRSVYGYTF. The full variable domain, in which reference TRBV15 and TRBJ1-2 provide the parts outside the CDR3, is DAMVIQNPRYQVTQFGKPVTLSCSQTLNHNVMYWYQQKSSQAPKLLFHYYDKDFNNEADTPDNFQSRRPNTSFCFLDIRSPGLGDTAMYLCATSVRSVYGYTFGSGTRLTVV.